Sequencing of this T cell receptor (beta chain) was carried out in a study of blood T cell repertoires in COVID-19. Study at large: Material from acute and convalescent COVID-19 was sourced from the United States, Italy and Spain.

In the authors' workflow: Using reference gene primer amplification, nucleated cell counts were estimated. Profiled with immunoSEQ multiplex PCR; TCRdb holds only in-frame clones, not every one. V and J calls and clone size are copied from that table; D and trimming were computed from the DNA. The sample lists under 40,000 clones, around 90% occurring once. V lost 4 bases and J lost 2, with 11 bases in between. The germline CDR1 and CDR2 sequences are SGHVS and FNYEAQ. CDR3 length: 14 amino acids. The chain is built from TRBV7-6 and TRBJ2-5; D may be TRBD1 (6 bases). Input material: peripheral blood. The origin of this receptor is a man in his 60s with active COVID-19. Written as DNA, the CDR3 is TGTGCCAGCAGCTCCGGACAGTCACAAGAGACCCAGTACTTC. This translates into CASSSGQSQETQYF.